In this sample, the clone carrying this T cell receptor beta chain turned up a few times. Its antigen is still unknown. Treatment of the sample: around 19 received Ad26.COV2.S at low or high dose, single or two shots; roughly 5 received placebo; per-sample allocation not given. Collection of samples fell on day 63 after the first vaccine or placebo injection. The administered vaccine (an Ad26 vector) expressed Wuhan-strain SARS-CoV-2 spike. Sequencing used immunoSEQ multiplex PCR; TCRdb keeps in-frame clones, though not all of them. This table has a few hundred thousand clones, approximately 88% appearing once. The data stem from a study of Ad26.COV2.S vaccination and SARS-CoV-2 variants. Study information: Ad26.COV2.S, an intramuscular injection, was given once or twice 56 days apart.

The ends were cut back, 5 bases at V and 9 bases at J, with 20 bases in the middle. The CDR3 totals 15 residues. Germline CDR1 reads MNHEY; CDR2 reads SMNVEV (reference sequence). Study results and limitations: Responses of T cells in total may have been underestimated by the TCR breadth and depth analyses. Substantial breadth was reported for post-vaccination spike-specific CD8+ and CD4+ T cells.

The rearrangement links TRBV27 to TRBJ1-3, with a tentative D call TRBD1 (6 bases). The sample was peripheral blood, taken in a trial of Ad26.COV2.S vaccine versus placebo. The sequence came from a person between 18 and 60 years old who received the Ad26.COV2.S COVID-19 vaccine or a placebo. The CDR3 is CASSPAGASSGTIYF. CDR3 in DNA: TGTGCCAGCAGTCCTGCGGGGGCCTCGAGTGGCACCATATATTTT.